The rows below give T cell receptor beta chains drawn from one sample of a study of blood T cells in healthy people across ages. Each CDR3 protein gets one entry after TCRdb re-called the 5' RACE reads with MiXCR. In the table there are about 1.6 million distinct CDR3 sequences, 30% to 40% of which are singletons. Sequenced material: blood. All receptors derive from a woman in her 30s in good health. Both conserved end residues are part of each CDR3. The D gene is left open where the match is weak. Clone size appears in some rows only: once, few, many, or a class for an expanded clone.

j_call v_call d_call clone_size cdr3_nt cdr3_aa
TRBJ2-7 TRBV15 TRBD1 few TGTGCCACGAAACGGGACAGGGAAAATTCCTACGAGCAGTACTTC CATKRDRENSYEQYF
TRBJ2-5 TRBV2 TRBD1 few TGTGCCAGCAGCCCGGACAGGGGGCAGTTAGAGACCCAGTACTTC CASSPDRGQLETQYF
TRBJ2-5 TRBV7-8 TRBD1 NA TGTGCCAGCAGCTCCATAAAACAGGGGGCGCGGGAGACCCAGTACTTC CASSSIKQGARETQYF
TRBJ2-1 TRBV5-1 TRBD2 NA TGCGCCAGCAGCCCCTCCCGGGACTACTCCTGCAATGAGCAGTTCTTC CASSPSRDYSCNEQFF
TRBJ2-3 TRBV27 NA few TGTGCCAGCAGAGGCCCTAAACTGGATACGCAGTATTTT CASRGPKLDTQYF
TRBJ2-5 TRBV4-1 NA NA TGCGCCAGCAGTTGGGTCTACCAAGAGACCCAGTACTTC CASSWVYQETQYF
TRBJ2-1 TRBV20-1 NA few TGCAGTGCTTTGGGACCCGGCGACTACAATGAGCAGTTCTTC CSALGPGDYNEQFF
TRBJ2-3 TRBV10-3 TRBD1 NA TGTGCCATCAGTGCAGACAGGGCGCTGGGGTCAGATACGCAGTATTTT CAISADRALGSDTQYF
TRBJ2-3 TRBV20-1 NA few TGCACCCCCGAGGCAGCTAGCACAGATACGCAGTATTTT CTPEAASTDTQYF
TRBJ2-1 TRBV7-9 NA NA TGTGCCAGCAGCTTAGCCCAGGGACTCAACAATGAGCAGTTCTTC CASSLAQGLNNEQFF
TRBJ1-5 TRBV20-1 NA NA TGCAGTGCCCACGGGGTGGCTCATCAGCCCCAGCATTTT CSAHGVAHQPQHF
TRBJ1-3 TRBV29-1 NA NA TGCAGCGCCGTAGTCCTCGGGCTCCGGGGACTCTCTGGAAACACCATATATTTT CSAVVLGLRGLSGNTIYF
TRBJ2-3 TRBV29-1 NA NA TGCAGCGTTGAAGATCAGGGGAACTTCGCGCAGTATTTT CSVEDQGNFAQYF
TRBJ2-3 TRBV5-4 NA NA TGTGCCAGCAGCTTGCAGGGCAGGTTGGCCGATACGCAGTATTTT CASSLQGRLADTQYF
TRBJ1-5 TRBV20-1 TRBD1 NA TGCAGTGCCGGACAGGGAAATAGCAATCAGCCCCAGCATTTT CSAGQGNSNQPQHF
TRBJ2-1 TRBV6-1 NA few TGTGCCATAGGGGGTAACTTATACAATGAGCAGTTCTTC CAIGGNLYNEQFF
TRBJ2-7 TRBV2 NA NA TGTGCCAGCAGTGATAGGGCCACCTACGAGCAGTACTTC CASSDRATYEQYF
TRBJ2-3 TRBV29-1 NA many TGCAGCGTCCACAGTGGGTTTGCAGATACGCAGTATTTT CSVHSGFADTQYF
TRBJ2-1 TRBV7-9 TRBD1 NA TGTGTCAGTAGCTTAGCCACAGGTAGACAGGGGGCATCCTACGAGCAGTTCTTC CVSSLATGRQGASYEQFF
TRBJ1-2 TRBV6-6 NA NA TGTGCCAGCAGTTACTACGGACGGCCGAACTATGGCTACACCTTC CASSYYGRPNYGYTF
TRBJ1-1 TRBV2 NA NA TGTGCCAGCAGCTCTGAGTCCGGGAGGGCTGAAGCTTTCTTT CASSSESGRAEAFF
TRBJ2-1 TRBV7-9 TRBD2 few TGTGCCAGCAGCATGGGACTAGCGCCCGGACGAGAGCAGTTCTTC CASSMGLAPGREQFF
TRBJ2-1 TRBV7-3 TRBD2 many TGTGCCAGCAGTTCGGGGGGAGATGAGCAGTTCTTC CASSSGGDEQFF
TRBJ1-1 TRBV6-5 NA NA TGTGCCAGCAGTTATTTGGGGGGGAACACTGAAGCTTTCTTT CASSYLGGNTEAFF
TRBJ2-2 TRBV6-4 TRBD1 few TGTGCCAGCAGTCGGACAGGGGAGGACACCGGGGAGCTGTTTTTT CASSRTGEDTGELFF
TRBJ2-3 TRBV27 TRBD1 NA TGTGCCAGCGGAGGGACAGGGGGCGCAGATACGCAGTATTTT CASGGTGGADTQYF
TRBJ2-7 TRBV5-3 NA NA TGTGCCAGAAAGGTTTGGCAGACTACGTCCGAGCAGTACTTC CARKVWQTTSEQYF
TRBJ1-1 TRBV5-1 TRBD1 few TGCGCCAGCAGGACAGGGGGGAATTGGAACACTGAAGCTTTCTTT CASRTGGNWNTEAFF
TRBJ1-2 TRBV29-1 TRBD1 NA TGCAGCGCTCAGGCGGGACAGGGGGCCATCGGGTATGGCTACACCTTC CSAQAGQGAIGYGYTF
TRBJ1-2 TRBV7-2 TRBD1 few TGTGCCAGCAGCTTCTTGACAGGGGTTAATGGCTACACCTTC CASSFLTGVNGYTF
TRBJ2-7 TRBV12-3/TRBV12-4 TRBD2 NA TGTGCCAGCAGTTTACGGCGGGAGAGGTCCTACGAGCAGTACTTC CASSLRRERSYEQYF
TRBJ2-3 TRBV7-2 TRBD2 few TGTGCCAGCAGCCCCTATAGCGGGAGCAGCACAGATACGCAGTATTTT CASSPYSGSSTDTQYF
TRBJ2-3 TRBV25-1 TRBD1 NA TGTGCCAGCAGCTCCACAGGGGTAGTAACAGATACGCAGTATTTT CASSSTGVVTDTQYF
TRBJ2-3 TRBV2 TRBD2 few TGTGCTACTACCCGGGGACTAGCGGGGAACACAGATACGCAGTATTTT CATTRGLAGNTDTQYF
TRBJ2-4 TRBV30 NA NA TGTGCCTGGAGTGGTACCGGGGGAGCCAAAAACATTCAGTACTTC CAWSGTGGAKNIQYF
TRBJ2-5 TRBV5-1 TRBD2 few TGCGCCAGCAGCCCCCATCCGACTAGCGCGGAGACCCAGTACTTC CASSPHPTSAETQYF
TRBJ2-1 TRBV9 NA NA TGTGCCAGCAGCGTGGGGCCAAACAATGAGCGGTTCTTC CASSVGPNNERFF
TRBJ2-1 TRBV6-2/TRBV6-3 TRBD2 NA TGTGCCAGCAGTCCGATAGCGGGATGGCATGAGCAGTTCTTC CASSPIAGWHEQFF
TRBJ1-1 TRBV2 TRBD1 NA TGTGCCAGCAGGGCCGACAGGGCTGACACTGAAGCTTTCTTT CASRADRADTEAFF
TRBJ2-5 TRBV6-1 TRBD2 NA TGTGCCAGCAGTGGCCGGGCCCTGGGAGGGGAGACCCAGTACTTC CASSGRALGGETQYF
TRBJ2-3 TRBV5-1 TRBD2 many TGCGCCAGCAGCTTAGGACTAGCGGAGGATACGCAGTATTTT CASSLGLAEDTQYF
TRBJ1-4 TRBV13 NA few TGTGCCAGCAGCTTTAAACAGGTTCGAGGAGAAAAACTGTTTTTT CASSFKQVRGEKLFF
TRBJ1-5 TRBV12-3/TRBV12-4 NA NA TGTGCCAGCAGTTTATGGGGGGAGGGGCAGCCCCAGCATTTT CASSLWGEGQPQHF
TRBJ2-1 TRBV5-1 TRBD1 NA TGCGCCAGCAGCACGACAGGGGACCTCTCCTACAATGAGCAGTTCTTC CASSTTGDLSYNEQFF
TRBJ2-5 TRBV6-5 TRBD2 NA TGTGCCAGCAGTTACGGGGGGGATGGTGAGGAGACCCAGTACTTC CASSYGGDGEETQYF
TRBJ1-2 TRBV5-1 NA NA TGCGCCAGCATGTTGCGGGCATGGGTGAACGAAGCCTATGGCTACACCTTC CASMLRAWVNEAYGYTF
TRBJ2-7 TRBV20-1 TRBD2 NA TGCAGTGCTAGGACTAGCGACTACTACGAGCAGTACTTC CSARTSDYYEQYF
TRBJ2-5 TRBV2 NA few TGTGCCAGCAGTGGGGACCACCAAGAGACCCAGTACTTC CASSGDHQETQYF
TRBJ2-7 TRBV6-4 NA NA TGTGCCAGCAGTGACTCAAGAAAGGCAGCCCCTACCTACGAGCAGTACTTC CASSDSRKAAPTYEQYF